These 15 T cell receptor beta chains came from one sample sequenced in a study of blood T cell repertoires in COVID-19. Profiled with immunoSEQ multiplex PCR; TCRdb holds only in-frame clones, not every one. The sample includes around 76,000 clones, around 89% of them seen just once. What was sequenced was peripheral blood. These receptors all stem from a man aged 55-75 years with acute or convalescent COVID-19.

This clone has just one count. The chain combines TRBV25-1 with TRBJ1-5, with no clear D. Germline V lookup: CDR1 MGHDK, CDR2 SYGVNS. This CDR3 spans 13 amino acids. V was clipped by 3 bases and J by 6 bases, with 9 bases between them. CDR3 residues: CASSDWGGQPQHF. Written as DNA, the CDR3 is TGTGCCAGCAGTGATTGGGGAGGTCAGCCCCAGCATTTT.

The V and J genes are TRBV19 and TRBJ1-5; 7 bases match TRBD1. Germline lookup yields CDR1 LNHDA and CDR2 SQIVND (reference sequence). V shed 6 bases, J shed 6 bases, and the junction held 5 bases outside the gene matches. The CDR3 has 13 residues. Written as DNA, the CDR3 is TGTGCCAGTAGCGGGACAGCAATTCAGCCCCAGCATTTT. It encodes CASSGTAIQPQHF. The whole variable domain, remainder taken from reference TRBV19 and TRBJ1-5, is DGGITQSPKYLFRKEGQNVTLSCEQNLNHDAMYWYRQDPGQGLRLIYYSQIVNDFQKGDIAEGYSVSREKKESFPLTVTSAQKNPTAFYLCASSGTAIQPQHFGDGTRLSIL.

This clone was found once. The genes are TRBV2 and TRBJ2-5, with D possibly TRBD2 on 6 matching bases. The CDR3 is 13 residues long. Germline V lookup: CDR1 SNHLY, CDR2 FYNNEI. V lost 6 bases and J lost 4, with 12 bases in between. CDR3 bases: TGTGCCAGCAGCCGGGAGACCCTAGAGACCCAGTACTTC. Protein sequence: CASSRETLETQYF.

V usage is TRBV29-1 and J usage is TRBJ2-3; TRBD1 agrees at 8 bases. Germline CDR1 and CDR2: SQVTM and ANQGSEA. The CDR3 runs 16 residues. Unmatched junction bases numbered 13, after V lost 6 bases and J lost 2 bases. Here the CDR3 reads CSVSNKDRGATDTQYF. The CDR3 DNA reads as TGCAGCGTCAGCAATAAAGACAGGGGCGCCACAGATACGCAGTATTTT.

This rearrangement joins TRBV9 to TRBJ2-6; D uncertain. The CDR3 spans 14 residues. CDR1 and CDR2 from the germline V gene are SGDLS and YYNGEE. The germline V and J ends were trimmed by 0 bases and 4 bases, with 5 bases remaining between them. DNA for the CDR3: TGTGCCAGCAGCGTAGGGGCCGGGGCCAACGTCCTGACTTTC. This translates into CASSVGAGANVLTF.

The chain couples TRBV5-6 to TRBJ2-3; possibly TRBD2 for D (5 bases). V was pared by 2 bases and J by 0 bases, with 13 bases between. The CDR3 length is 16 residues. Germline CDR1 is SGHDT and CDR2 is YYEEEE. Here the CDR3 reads CASSFPGISSTDTQYF. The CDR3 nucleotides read TGTGCCAGCAGCTTCCCGGGAATTTCTAGCACAGATACGCAGTATTTT.

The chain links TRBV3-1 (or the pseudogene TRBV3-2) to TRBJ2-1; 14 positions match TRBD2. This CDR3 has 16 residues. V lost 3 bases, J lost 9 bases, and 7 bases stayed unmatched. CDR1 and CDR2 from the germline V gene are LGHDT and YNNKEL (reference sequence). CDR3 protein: CASSHLGLAGVVEQFF. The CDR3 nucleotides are TGTGCCAGCAGCCATTTGGGACTAGCGGGAGTGGTTGAGCAGTTCTTC.

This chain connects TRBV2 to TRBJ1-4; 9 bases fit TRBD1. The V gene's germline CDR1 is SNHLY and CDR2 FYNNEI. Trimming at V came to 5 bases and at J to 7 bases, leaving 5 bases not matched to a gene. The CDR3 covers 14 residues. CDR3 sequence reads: CASSPGQGSEKLFF. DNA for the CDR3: TGTGCCAGCAGTCCGGGACAGGGAAGTGAAAAACTGTTTTTT.

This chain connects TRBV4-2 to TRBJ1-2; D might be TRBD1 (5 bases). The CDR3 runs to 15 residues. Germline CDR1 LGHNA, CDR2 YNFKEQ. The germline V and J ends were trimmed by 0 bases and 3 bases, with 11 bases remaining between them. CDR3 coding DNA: TGTGCCAGCAGCCAAGATCGGGGGGTTGACTATGGCTACACCTTC. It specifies CASSQDRGVDYGYTF.

The CDR3 region has the DNA TGTGCCAGCAGCCAAGACCTAGCGGGAGGGTCCTACAATGAGCAGTTCTTC. It codes for CASSQDLAGGSYNEQFF. V usage is TRBV3-1 (or the pseudogene TRBV3-2) and J usage is TRBJ2-1; 12 bases line up with TRBD2. Unmatched junction bases numbered 1, after V lost 0 bases and J lost 1 base. The CDR3 contains 17 residues. Per the germline V gene, CDR1 is LGHDT and CDR2 is YNNKEL (reference sequence).

CDR3 loop: CSASSTSNQPQHF. The CDR3 DNA sequence: TGCAGTGCTAGTTCGACAAGCAATCAGCCCCAGCATTTT. V and J are TRBV20-1 and TRBJ1-5; D is ambiguous. This CDR3 is 13 amino acids long. Germline V gene lookup returns CDR1 DFQATT and CDR2 SNEGSKA (reference sequence). Trimming took off 3 bases at V and 1 base at J, with 7 bases between the two ends.

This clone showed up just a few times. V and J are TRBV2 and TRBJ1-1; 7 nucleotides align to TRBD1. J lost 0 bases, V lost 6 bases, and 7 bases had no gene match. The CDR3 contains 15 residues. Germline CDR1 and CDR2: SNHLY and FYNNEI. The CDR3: CASRGQTNMNTEAFF. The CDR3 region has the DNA TGTGCCAGCAGGGGACAGACAAACATGAACACTGAAGCTTTCTTT. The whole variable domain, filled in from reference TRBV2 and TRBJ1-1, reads EPEVTQTPSHQVTQMGQEVILRCVPISNHLYFYWYRQILGQKVEFLVSFYNNEISEKSEIFDDQFSVERPDGSNFTLKIRSTKLEDSAMYFCASRGQTNMNTEAFFGQGTRLTVV.

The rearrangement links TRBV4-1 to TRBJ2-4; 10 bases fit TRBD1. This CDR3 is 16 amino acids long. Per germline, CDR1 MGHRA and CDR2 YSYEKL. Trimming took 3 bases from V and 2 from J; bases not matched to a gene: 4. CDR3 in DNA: TGCGCCAGCAGCCAGGGGACAGGGGTGTCCAAAAACATTCAGTACTTC. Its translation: CASSQGTGVSKNIQYF.

The DNA for the CDR3 is TGTGCCAGCAGCACGACAGGCGGAAACACTGAAGCTTTCTTT. Its translation: CASSTTGGNTEAFF. The chain couples TRBV6-5 to TRBJ1-1; possibly TRBD1 for D (6 bases). Germline V CDR1 and CDR2: MNHEY, SVGAGI. CDR3 length: 14 residues. The ends were cut back, 6 bases at V and 2 bases at J, with 13 bases in the middle.

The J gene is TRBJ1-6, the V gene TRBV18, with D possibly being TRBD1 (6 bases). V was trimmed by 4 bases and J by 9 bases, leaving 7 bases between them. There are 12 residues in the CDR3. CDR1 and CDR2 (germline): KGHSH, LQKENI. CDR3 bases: TGTGCCAGCTCACTACAGGGTTCACCCCTCCACTTT. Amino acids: CASSLQGSPLHF.